This is a list of T cell receptor beta chains from one sample in a study of blood T cell repertoires in COVID-19. Using immunoSEQ multiplex PCR, the repertoire was profiled, and TCRdb retains in-frame clones only, with some absent. There are roughly 520,000 clones in the sample; over 75% occur only once, and 1.8% lies in the top ten. The sequenced material came from PBMCs or T cells enriched from blood (not recorded which). Receptor source: a woman between 40 and 50 years old who had recovered from COVID-19. The CDR3 runs from the conserved cysteine through the conserved F or W. A D gene is named only where the DNA matches it firmly. Size is stated for part of the rows, as once, few or many counts, or as a class when the clone is expanded.

V gene: TRBV4-3; J gene: TRBJ2-3; D gene: NA; clone size: NA; CDR3 protein: CASSQDPPDWRSTDTQYF; CDR3 DNA: TGCGCCAGCAGCCAAGATCCCCCCGACTGGCGAAGCACAGATACGCAGTATTTT
V gene: TRBV4-1; J gene: TRBJ1-5; D gene: TRBD1; clone size: once; CDR3 protein: CASSQDGRGQVQPQHF; CDR3 DNA: TGCGCCAGCAGCCAAGATGGCAGGGGGCAAGTTCAGCCCCAGCATTTT
V gene: TRBV24-1; J gene: TRBJ2-3; D gene: TRBD2; clone size: NA; CDR3 protein: CATSDPPGRGTSGTQYF; CDR3 DNA: TGTGCCACCAGTGACCCACCCGGCCGCGGGACTAGCGGTACGCAGTATTTT
V gene: TRBV6-5; J gene: TRBJ2-6; D gene: NA; clone size: NA; CDR3 protein: CASSRGANVLTF; CDR3 DNA: TGTGCCAGCAGTCGGGGGGCCAACGTCCTGACTTTC
V gene: TRBV6-6; J gene: TRBJ2-7; D gene: TRBD1; clone size: NA; CDR3 protein: CASGHWTGNEQYF; CDR3 DNA: TGTGCCAGCGGCCACTGGACAGGTAACGAGCAGTACTTC
V gene: TRBV6-2/TRBV6-3; J gene: TRBJ1-5; D gene: NA; clone size: NA; CDR3 protein: CASSYGLVGSVSNQPQHF; CDR3 DNA: TGTGCCAGCAGTTACGGCTTAGTCGGGTCTGTTAGCAATCAGCCCCAGCATTTT
V gene: TRBV29-1; J gene: TRBJ1-2; D gene: TRBD1; clone size: NA; CDR3 protein: CSAAKGTGRRYGYTF; CDR3 DNA: TGCAGCGCCGCCAAGGGGACAGGGCGCCGCTATGGCTACACCTTC
V gene: TRBV7-9; J gene: TRBJ2-7; D gene: NA; clone size: NA; CDR3 protein: CASSLLGRGGGEQYF; CDR3 DNA: TGTGCCAGCAGCTTATTGGGAAGGGGCGGTGGCGAGCAGTACTTC
V gene: TRBV19; J gene: TRBJ1-1; D gene: NA; clone size: NA; CDR3 protein: CASSIDYRTEAFF; CDR3 DNA: TGTGCCAGTAGTATAGATTACAGGACTGAAGCTTTCTTT
V gene: TRBV7-9; J gene: TRBJ1-1; D gene: NA; clone size: NA; CDR3 protein: CASSRVGTEAFF; CDR3 DNA: TGTGCCAGCAGCCGAGTCGGCACTGAAGCTTTCTTT
V gene: TRBV3-1/TRBV3-2; J gene: TRBJ2-7; D gene: NA; clone size: NA; CDR3 protein: CASSQVRRNEQYF; CDR3 DNA: TGTGCCAGCAGCCAAGTGAGGCGGAACGAGCAGTACTTC
V gene: TRBV10-3; J gene: TRBJ1-2; D gene: TRBD1; clone size: few; CDR3 protein: CAISERQGDYGYTF; CDR3 DNA: TGTGCCATCAGTGAAAGGCAGGGGGACTATGGCTACACCTTC
V gene: TRBV19; J gene: TRBJ1-5; D gene: TRBD1; clone size: NA; CDR3 protein: CASRNRGGSNQPQHF; CDR3 DNA: TGTGCCAGTAGAAACAGGGGTGGCAGCAATCAGCCCCAGCATTTT
V gene: TRBV7-2; J gene: TRBJ2-7; D gene: TRBD2; clone size: once; CDR3 protein: CASSPMLLAGGSYEQYF; CDR3 DNA: TGTGCCAGCAGCCCTATGCTACTAGCGGGAGGGTCTTACGAGCAGTACTTC
V gene: TRBV19; J gene: TRBJ1-5; D gene: TRBD1; clone size: NA; CDR3 protein: CASSIRDRGINQPQHF; CDR3 DNA: TGTGCCAGTAGTATCCGGGACAGGGGGATAAATCAGCCCCAGCATTTT
V gene: TRBV30; J gene: TRBJ1-1; D gene: NA; clone size: NA; CDR3 protein: CAWSVRRTGGGTEAFF; CDR3 DNA: TGTGCCTGGAGTGTACGAAGGACTGGCGGGGGCACTGAAGCTTTCTTT
V gene: TRBV14; J gene: TRBJ2-7; D gene: NA; clone size: NA; CDR3 protein: CASSQHRDSYEQYF; CDR3 DNA: TGTGCCAGCAGCCAACACAGAGACTCCTACGAGCAGTACTTC
V gene: TRBV7-9; J gene: TRBJ2-7; D gene: TRBD2; clone size: NA; CDR3 protein: CASGLGLAGGGTTYEQYF; CDR3 DNA: TGTGCCAGCGGTTTAGGACTAGCGGGAGGAGGAACCACCTACGAGCAGTACTTC
V gene: TRBV5-4; J gene: TRBJ1-1; D gene: TRBD1; clone size: NA; CDR3 protein: CASSPLRGQGLTEAFF; CDR3 DNA: TGTGCCAGCAGCCCACTTAGGGGACAGGGGCTGACTGAAGCTTTCTTT
V gene: TRBV27; J gene: TRBJ2-7; D gene: TRBD1; clone size: NA; CDR3 protein: CASSWDRGPFEQYF; CDR3 DNA: TGTGCCAGCAGTTGGGACAGGGGTCCTTTCGAGCAGTACTTC
V gene: TRBV13; J gene: TRBJ2-5; D gene: TRBD2; clone size: NA; CDR3 protein: CASSLDSGRHQETQYF; CDR3 DNA: TGTGCCAGCAGCTTAGATAGCGGGAGGCACCAAGAGACCCAGTACTTC
V gene: TRBV12-3/TRBV12-4; J gene: TRBJ1-2; D gene: NA; clone size: few; CDR3 protein: CASSLRDGYTF; CDR3 DNA: TGTGCCAGCAGTTTACGTGATGGCTACACCTTC
V gene: TRBV4-3; J gene: TRBJ2-6; D gene: TRBD1; clone size: NA; CDR3 protein: CASSPWGQGDAGANVLTF; CDR3 DNA: TGCGCCAGCAGCCCCTGGGGACAGGGGGATGCTGGGGCCAACGTCCTGACTTTC
V gene: TRBV12-5; J gene: TRBJ2-1; D gene: NA; clone size: NA; CDR3 protein: CASGLVLSGGRVTEAPNEQFF; CDR3 DNA: TGTGCTAGTGGTTTGGTACTGTCAGGCGGGCGCGTTACGGAAGCCCCCAATGAGCAGTTCTTC
V gene: TRBV19; J gene: TRBJ2-2; D gene: TRBD2; clone size: NA; CDR3 protein: CASTDPIGLAEPLGELFF; CDR3 DNA: TGTGCCAGTACTGACCCCATCGGACTAGCTGAACCCTTGGGGGAGCTGTTTTTT
V gene: TRBV11-2; J gene: TRBJ2-5; D gene: TRBD2; clone size: NA; CDR3 protein: CASSFVGGETQYF; CDR3 DNA: TGTGCCAGCAGCTTCGTCGGGGGGGAGACCCAGTACTTC
V gene: TRBV5-1; J gene: TRBJ1-4; D gene: TRBD1; clone size: NA; CDR3 protein: CASSLAETGVNEKLFF; CDR3 DNA: TGCGCCAGCAGCTTGGCCGAGACAGGGGTCAATGAAAAACTGTTTTTT
V gene: TRBV7-2; J gene: TRBJ1-1; D gene: NA; clone size: NA; CDR3 protein: CASSSPGTTRNRNTEAFF; CDR3 DNA: TGTGCCAGCAGCTCCCCCGGGACAACCAGAAATAGGAACACTGAAGCTTTCTTT
V gene: TRBV18; J gene: TRBJ1-1; D gene: NA; clone size: NA; CDR3 protein: CASSRQADEAFF; CDR3 DNA: TGTGCCAGCTCCCGACAGGCAGATGAAGCTTTCTTT
V gene: TRBV6-2/TRBV6-3; J gene: TRBJ2-1; D gene: TRBD1; clone size: once; CDR3 protein: CASCQRQGLFEQFF; CDR3 DNA: TGTGCCAGCTGCCAGCGACAGGGTCTGTTTGAGCAGTTCTTC
V gene: TRBV2; J gene: TRBJ1-2; D gene: NA; clone size: NA; CDR3 protein: CASSHNRQNVNYGYTF; CDR3 DNA: TGTGCCAGCAGTCACAATAGACAGAATGTTAACTATGGCTACACCTTC
V gene: TRBV18; J gene: TRBJ2-1; D gene: TRBD2; clone size: NA; CDR3 protein: CASSPGSGRASYNEQFF; CDR3 DNA: TGTGCCAGCTCACCAGGGAGCGGGAGGGCCTCCTACAATGAGCAGTTCTTC
V gene: TRBV7-9; J gene: TRBJ1-3; D gene: TRBD1; clone size: NA; CDR3 protein: CASSSRGKPGGESGNTIYF; CDR3 DNA: TGTGCCAGCAGTTCCAGAGGGAAACCAGGGGGCGAGTCTGGAAACACCATATATTTT
V gene: TRBV5-4; J gene: TRBJ2-7; D gene: NA; clone size: NA; CDR3 protein: CASSLALGASSYEQYF; CDR3 DNA: TGTGCCAGCAGCTTGGCCTTAGGGGCGAGCTCCTACGAGCAGTACTTC
V gene: TRBV12-3/TRBV12-4; J gene: TRBJ1-2; D gene: NA; clone size: NA; CDR3 protein: CASNPRGNYGYTF; CDR3 DNA: TGTGCCAGCAACCCCAGGGGAAACTATGGCTACACCTTC
V gene: TRBV5-1; J gene: TRBJ2-2; D gene: NA; clone size: NA; CDR3 protein: CASSLTNQANTGELFF; CDR3 DNA: TGCGCCAGCAGCTTGACCAACCAGGCGAACACCGGGGAGCTGTTTTTT
V gene: TRBV6-5; J gene: TRBJ2-2; D gene: NA; clone size: NA; CDR3 protein: CASSYGANTGELFF; CDR3 DNA: TGTGCCAGCAGTTACGGGGCCAACACCGGGGAGCTGTTTTTT
V gene: TRBV7-9; J gene: TRBJ2-5; D gene: TRBD1; clone size: few; CDR3 protein: CASSFRQGITETQYF; CDR3 DNA: TGTGCCAGCAGCTTTCGACAGGGGATAACAGAGACCCAGTACTTC
V gene: TRBV27; J gene: TRBJ1-3; D gene: NA; clone size: NA; CDR3 protein: CASSSRGAGNTIYF; CDR3 DNA: TGTGCCAGCAGTTCCCGGGGGGCTGGAAACACCATATATTTT
V gene: TRBV19; J gene: TRBJ1-3; D gene: NA; clone size: NA; CDR3 protein: CASSIGGAWVGNTIYF; CDR3 DNA: TGTGCCAGTAGTATAGGCGGGGCCTGGGTTGGAAACACCATATATTTT
V gene: TRBV18; J gene: TRBJ2-7; D gene: NA; clone size: NA; CDR3 protein: CASSPPNGYEQYF; CDR3 DNA: TGTGCCAGCTCACCACCGAACGGGTACGAGCAGTACTTC
V gene: TRBV4-3; J gene: TRBJ1-1; D gene: NA; clone size: NA; CDR3 protein: CASSQHRPGPEAFF; CDR3 DNA: TGCGCCAGCAGCCAACACAGGCCGGGCCCTGAAGCTTTCTTT
V gene: TRBV30; J gene: TRBJ1-6; D gene: TRBD1; clone size: NA; CDR3 protein: CAWNGAHGGQAYNSPLHF; CDR3 DNA: TGTGCCTGGAATGGTGCCCACGGGGGACAGGCCTATAATTCACCCCTCCACTTT
V gene: TRBV6-5; J gene: TRBJ1-5; D gene: TRBD1; clone size: NA; CDR3 protein: CASSPGGANNQPQHF; CDR3 DNA: TGTGCCAGCAGTCCAGGGGGAGCGAACAATCAGCCCCAGCATTTT
V gene: TRBV6-1; J gene: TRBJ2-1; D gene: TRBD2; clone size: NA; CDR3 protein: CASSATRSGTYNEQFF; CDR3 DNA: TGTGCCAGCAGTGCGACGCGGAGCGGGACCTACAATGAGCAGTTCTTC
V gene: TRBV9; J gene: TRBJ2-7; D gene: TRBD1; clone size: NA; CDR3 protein: CASSVATGSSYEQYF; CDR3 DNA: TGTGCCAGCAGCGTAGCGACAGGGAGCTCCTACGAGCAGTACTTC
V gene: TRBV5-4; J gene: TRBJ1-3; D gene: NA; clone size: NA; CDR3 protein: CASSPPRGSGNTIYF; CDR3 DNA: TGTGCCAGCAGCCCTCCCAGGGGTTCTGGAAACACCATATATTTT
V gene: TRBV5-1; J gene: TRBJ1-2; D gene: TRBD1; clone size: few; CDR3 protein: CASSSGQGSYGYTF; CDR3 DNA: TGCGCCAGCAGTTCGGGACAGGGTAGCTATGGCTACACCTTC
V gene: TRBV2; J gene: TRBJ2-7; D gene: NA; clone size: NA; CDR3 protein: CASTLERAYEQYF; CDR3 DNA: TGTGCCAGCACATTAGAGCGGGCCTACGAGCAGTACTTC
V gene: TRBV19; J gene: TRBJ2-3; D gene: NA; clone size: NA; CDR3 protein: CASSRGGAGDTQYF; CDR3 DNA: TGTGCCAGTAGTAGGGGGGGGGCTGGAGATACGCAGTATTTT
V gene: TRBV29-1; J gene: TRBJ1-2; D gene: NA; clone size: once; CDR3 protein: CSVNKEGYTF; CDR3 DNA: TGCAGCGTCAATAAGGAGGGCTACACCTTC
V gene: TRBV15; J gene: TRBJ2-5; D gene: TRBD2; clone size: NA; CDR3 protein: CATSRRGGTQYF; CDR3 DNA: TGTGCCACCAGCAGACGGGGGGGGACCCAGTACTTC
V gene: TRBV7-2; J gene: TRBJ2-1; D gene: TRBD2; clone size: NA; CDR3 protein: CASSSLRLAGGNEQFF; CDR3 DNA: TGTGCCAGCAGCTCCCTACGACTAGCGGGAGGCAATGAGCAGTTCTTC
V gene: TRBV4-2; J gene: TRBJ2-5; D gene: TRBD1; clone size: NA; CDR3 protein: CASSRGTAQETQYF; CDR3 DNA: TGTGCCAGCAGCCGTGGGACAGCCCAAGAGACCCAGTACTTC
V gene: TRBV3-1/TRBV3-2; J gene: TRBJ2-7; D gene: NA; clone size: NA; CDR3 protein: CASSQSAGGQLEQYF; CDR3 DNA: TGTGCCAGCAGCCAATCAGCTGGGGGCCAATTAGAGCAGTACTTC